The T cell receptor (beta chain) described here comes from a study of T cell repertoires in cytomegalovirus infection. Study as a whole: Signatures in public TCR beta sequences pointed to both CMV infection and matching HLA type.

As to this clonotype: The target antigen is unknown.

TCRdb processed the reads anew with MiXCR; each CDR3 protein has one entry. Of 200,000 to 250,000 distinct CDR3 sequences listed, about 38% are singletons. V lost 3 bases and J 2 bases, leaving 12 bases between the germline ends. CDR1 DFQATT and CDR2 SNEGSKA come from the germline V gene (reference sequence). The CDR3 is 14 residues long. The clonotype originates from a human donor in good health (CMV status not recorded). Some clones in this sample may be carry-over from other donors' samples. The chain couples TRBV20-1 to TRBJ2-3; TRBD2 might be the D (6 bases). The material was CD8+ T cells from cultured PBMCs, obtained from culture after CMV antigen stimulation. The CDR3, as DNA: TGCAGTGCTAGTAGGGACTTCACCACAGATACGCAGTATTTT. Its protein product is CSASRDFTTDTQYF.